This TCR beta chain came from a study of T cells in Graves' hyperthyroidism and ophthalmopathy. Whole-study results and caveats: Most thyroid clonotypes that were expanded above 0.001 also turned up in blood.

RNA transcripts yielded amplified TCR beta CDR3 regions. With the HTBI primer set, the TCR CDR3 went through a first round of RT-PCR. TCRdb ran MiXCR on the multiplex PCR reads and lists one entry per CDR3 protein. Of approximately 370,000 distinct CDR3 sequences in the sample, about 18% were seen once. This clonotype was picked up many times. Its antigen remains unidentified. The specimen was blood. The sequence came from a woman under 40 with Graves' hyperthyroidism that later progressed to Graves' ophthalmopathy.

The CDR3 DNA follows: TGCAGCGTTGACGGGGATCCCTTGAGCACAGATACGCAGTATTTT. Its translation: CSVDGDPLSTDTQYF. V is TRBV29-1 and J is TRBJ2-3; D perhaps matches TRBD2 (5 bases). Germline loops: CDR1 SQVTM, CDR2 ANQGSEA. The V gene lost 3 bases and the J gene lost 0 bases, with 13 bases spanning the gap. The CDR3 totals 15 residues.